This T cell receptor beta chain appears in the sequencing data of a study of liver allograft versus peripheral blood T cells. At the level of the study: T cell receptor repertoires in transplanted livers were compared with those in recipients' peripheral blood.

Study results and limitations: Within liver allografts, T cell receptor repertoires were reportedly different from those in peripheral blood.

MiXCR was run by TCRdb on the reads, yielding one entry per CDR3 protein. The repertoire holds 8,500 to 14,000 distinct CDR3 sequences, 20% to 25% seen once, with around 1.5% in the top ten. This clonotype was detected a few times. The antigen is unknown. V shed 6 bases and J 6 bases; nucleotides not matched to a gene: 1. The germline gives CDR1 GTSNPN, CDR2 SVGIG (reference sequence). The CDR3 runs to 10 residues. The receptor's source is a human patient who had a liver transplant. These T cells may partly come from the graft donor. J is TRBJ2-7 and V is TRBV30; 8 bases are a match to TRBD2. The CDR3 spells CACGRGEQYF. CDR3 DNA sequence: TGTGCCTGCGGGAGGGGCGAGCAGTACTTC.